The rows below give T cell receptor beta chains drawn from one sample of a study of T cell responses to AZD1222 COVID-19 vaccine. Libraries were prepared by immunoSEQ multiplex PCR; TCRdb keeps only in-frame clonotypes and omits some of them. This sample yields about 93,000 clones, of which just under 90% are seen a single time; about 2.7% belongs to the top ten. This specimen was peripheral blood, taken on day 0 of MenACWY control vaccination. The receptors were sampled from an adult in good health. CDR3s include the opening cysteine and the closing phenylalanine or tryptophan. A D gene is named only where the DNA matches it firmly. A row's size may be missing; if present it is once, few, many or a size class.

len: 16; j_gene: TRBJ1-3; d_gene: NA; abundance: NA; v_gene: TRBV7-6; CDR3aa: CASSLESKISGNTIYF; CDR3nt: TGTGCCAGCAGCTTAGAGTCAAAGATCTCTGGAAACACCATATATTTT
len: 18; j_gene: TRBJ2-7; d_gene: NA; abundance: NA; v_gene: TRBV21-1; CDR3aa: CASSTRVRGTGGTYEQYF; CDR3nt: TGTGCCAGCAGCACCAGGGTACGAGGAACCGGGGGAACCTACGAGCAGTACTTC
len: 17; j_gene: TRBJ2-3; d_gene: TRBD2; abundance: NA; v_gene: TRBV18; CDR3aa: CASSPLTLAGLTDTQYF; CDR3nt: TGTGCCAGCTCACCACTCACCCTAGCGGGGTTAACAGATACGCAGTATTTT
len: 17; j_gene: TRBJ1-3; d_gene: NA; abundance: NA; v_gene: TRBV28; CDR3aa: CASSFGGRAISGNTIYF; CDR3nt: TGTGCCAGCAGTTTCGGGGGCAGGGCCATCTCTGGAAACACCATATATTTT
len: 15; j_gene: TRBJ1-4; d_gene: NA; abundance: NA; v_gene: TRBV21-1; CDR3aa: CARPGQGLTNEKLFF; CDR3nt: TGTGCCAGACCGGGACAGGGTTTGACTAATGAAAAACTGTTTTTT
len: 12; j_gene: TRBJ2-7; d_gene: NA; abundance: NA; v_gene: TRBV3-1/TRBV3-2; CDR3aa: CASSQVAWEQYF; CDR3nt: TGTGCCAGCAGCCAAGTTGCCTGGGAGCAGTACTTC
len: 11; j_gene: TRBJ1-2; d_gene: NA; abundance: NA; v_gene: TRBV20-1; CDR3aa: CSASAGKGYTF; CDR3nt: TGCAGTGCTAGTGCAGGGAAAGGCTACACCTTC
len: 14; j_gene: TRBJ2-7; d_gene: TRBD2; abundance: NA; v_gene: TRBV6-5; CDR3aa: CASRGLAGAYEQYF; CDR3nt: TGTGCCAGCAGGGGACTAGCGGGGGCATACGAGCAGTACTTC
len: 16; j_gene: TRBJ1-4; d_gene: NA; abundance: NA; v_gene: TRBV3-1/TRBV3-2; CDR3aa: CASSLRKGKPNEKLFF; CDR3nt: TGTGCCAGCAGCCTTAGGAAGGGGAAGCCTAATGAAAAACTGTTTTTT
len: 14; j_gene: TRBJ2-5; d_gene: NA; abundance: NA; v_gene: TRBV7-2; CDR3aa: CASSKAGIQETQYF; CDR3nt: TGTGCCAGCAGCAAAGCCGGGATTCAAGAGACCCAGTACTTC
len: 14; j_gene: TRBJ1-2; d_gene: NA; abundance: NA; v_gene: TRBV29-1; CDR3aa: CSVETPSTNYGYTF; CDR3nt: TGCAGCGTTGAAACACCCTCCACTAACTATGGCTACACCTTC
len: 14; j_gene: TRBJ1-1; d_gene: NA; abundance: NA; v_gene: TRBV2; CDR3aa: CASSWTAPNTEAFF; CDR3nt: TGTGCCAGCAGTTGGACAGCCCCGAACACTGAAGCTTTCTTT
len: 13; j_gene: TRBJ2-2; d_gene: NA; abundance: NA; v_gene: TRBV5-1; CDR3aa: CASSLDRGGELFF; CDR3nt: TGCGCCAGCAGCTTGGACAGAGGCGGGGAGCTGTTTTTT
len: 14; j_gene: TRBJ2-3; d_gene: NA; abundance: NA; v_gene: TRBV10-3; CDR3aa: CAIRRETGSDTQYF; CDR3nt: TGTGCCATTCGGCGGGAGACAGGGTCAGATACGCAGTATTTT
len: 13; j_gene: TRBJ2-1; d_gene: NA; abundance: NA; v_gene: TRBV11-2; CDR3aa: CASSLASYNEQFF; CDR3nt: TGTGCCAGCAGCTTAGCGTCCTACAATGAGCAGTTCTTC
len: 15; j_gene: TRBJ2-1; d_gene: NA; abundance: once; v_gene: TRBV27; CDR3aa: CASTLGTTPGNEQFF; CDR3nt: TGTGCCAGCACCTTAGGGACCACCCCGGGGAATGAGCAGTTCTTC
len: 15; j_gene: TRBJ1-5; d_gene: TRBD1; abundance: NA; v_gene: TRBV6-5; CDR3aa: CASNYRGEGNQPQHF; CDR3nt: TGTGCCAGCAACTACAGGGGGGAGGGCAATCAGCCCCAGCATTTT
len: 15; j_gene: TRBJ1-6; d_gene: TRBD1; abundance: NA; v_gene: TRBV9; CDR3aa: CASSPLTGGESPLHF; CDR3nt: TGTGCCAGCAGCCCCCTAACAGGGGGCGAGTCACCCCTCCACTTT
len: 11; j_gene: TRBJ1-2; d_gene: NA; abundance: NA; v_gene: TRBV12-3/TRBV12-4; CDR3aa: CASSTAYGYTF; CDR3nt: TGTGCCAGCAGCACTGCCTATGGCTACACCTTC
len: 16; j_gene: TRBJ1-6; d_gene: NA; abundance: NA; v_gene: TRBV30; CDR3aa: CAWSVWHGTYNSPLHF; CDR3nt: TGTGCCTGGAGTGTATGGCACGGGACATATAATTCACCCCTCCACTTT
len: 18; j_gene: TRBJ2-2; d_gene: TRBD1; abundance: NA; v_gene: TRBV5-1; CDR3aa: CASSSRRPDRVATGELFF; CDR3nt: TGCGCCAGCAGCTCCCGAAGACCTGACAGGGTCGCCACCGGGGAGCTGTTTTTT
len: 15; j_gene: TRBJ1-6; d_gene: NA; abundance: few; v_gene: TRBV5-8; CDR3aa: CASSPHTGFNSPLHF; CDR3nt: TGTGCCAGCAGCCCGCATACAGGTTTTAATTCACCCCTCCACTTT
len: 14; j_gene: TRBJ2-1; d_gene: TRBD1; abundance: NA; v_gene: TRBV28; CDR3aa: CASSLSDRDGEQFF; CDR3nt: TGTGCCAGCAGTTTATCGGACAGGGATGGAGAGCAGTTCTTC
len: 15; j_gene: TRBJ2-2; d_gene: NA; abundance: NA; v_gene: TRBV9; CDR3aa: CASSLRDLNTGELFF; CDR3nt: TGTGCCAGCAGCCTACGGGACCTAAACACCGGGGAGCTGTTTTTT
len: 14; j_gene: TRBJ1-3; d_gene: TRBD1; abundance: NA; v_gene: TRBV27; CDR3aa: CASRDRGVGNTIYF; CDR3nt: TGTGCCAGCAGGGACAGGGGAGTCGGAAACACCATATATTTT
len: 15; j_gene: TRBJ1-5; d_gene: NA; abundance: NA; v_gene: TRBV29-1; CDR3aa: CSVATGTSFEQPQHF; CDR3nt: TGCAGCGTGGCAACCGGGACAAGTTTTGAGCAGCCCCAGCATTTT